This T cell receptor (beta chain) was observed in a study of T cells after posttransplantation cyclophosphamide (TCRdb year 2016). The study in broad terms: T cell repertoire reconstitution was tracked by TRB sequencing after myeloablative bone marrow transplantation in which posttransplantation cyclophosphamide was used as GVHD prophylaxis. Antigen receptor sequencing was done on samples from roughly 35 PTCy-treated patients and from around 15 related bone marrow donors of those patients. Blood from all 30 or so PTCy patients who had 1-year posttransplant specimens underwent TRB sequencing. TRB sequencing was also done on up to about 3 additional blood samples from 2 to 5.2 years after transplant in 3 patients, and on pretransplant blood from 4 patients. Because TRA and TRB clonality correlated tightly in about ten samples, the subsequent TCR analyses were limited to TRB only. Public TRB sequences were searched against a database of over 3,600 sequences associated with responses to pathogens, tumor antigens, self-antigens and alloantigens.

Genomic DNA was used for TRB sequencing, which was performed with the immunoSEQ assay at survey resolution or with the hsTCRB kit. In the paper's pipeline: The immunoSEQ software handled the initial read processing, while the LymphoSeq R package was used for the repertoire analyses. Clonality was computed as 1 minus normalized Shannon entropy, and a Gini coefficient was also calculated for each TRB dataset. Phenotypes of unsorted samples were inferred by mapping TRB sequences from sorted subsets of the recipient or donor onto the same recipient's unsorted samples. Drawn from immuneACCESS, this table holds only the in-frame rearrangements with V and J called that TCRdb kept. Clones are partly lost; checked studies trace under half to an unresolved V gene and leave the rest unexplained. V and J calls and clone size come straight from that table; D and trimming were deduced from the DNA. The sample yields 6,000 to 8,500 clones; 81% were counted once. Of the sample, 20% falls within the top ten clones.

Its CDR3 holds 20 amino acids, cysteine through phenylalanine. Left in the record is the CDR3 DNA by itself, 60 bases read in frame from the first base. Trimming accounts for 7 bases at V and 6 bases at J, while the number of junction bases matched to no gene is 19. CDR1 is given as MNHEY and CDR2 as SMNVEV, both from the germline V gene (reference sequence). What the authors observed across the whole study: Donor-recipient similarity was low at 1-2 months but rose over the first year, and later blood repertoires were often dominated by donor CD8+ memory clones. The TRB repertoires of T cells infiltrating skin or the GI tract showed only limited overlap with the TRB repertoires found in blood. Across over 40 patients, TRB clonality was highly associated with recipient CMV seropositivity and CMV reactivation, and diversity in PTCy patients was similar to diversity in CNI/methotrexate controls.

Comment on this clone: Which antigen it targets is not known. No quality values exist for individual bases; no much larger clone is one base distant.

In the paper's terms, the treatment or condition label means: high-dose cyclophosphamide on days +3 and +4 as single-agent GVHD prophylaxis. PTCy patients received busulfan and fludarabine conditioning, a related or unrelated marrow graft, and cyclophosphamide on days +3 and +4. The PTCy-treated patients were enrolled in a prospective multi-institutional clinical trial. Mononuclear cells from peripheral blood and bone marrow were separated by Ficoll-Hypaque density centrifugation and then cryopreserved. The chain joins TRBV27 to TRBJ2-2; TRBD2 agrees with 14 junctional bases. The receptor's source is a female patient aged 50-59 years who received an allogeneic stem cell transplant from a related donor, was CMV-positive, and had no GVHD. Donor T cells from the graft may be present among the T cells after a transplant. This material consisted of PBMCs, taken after allogeneic stem cell transplant with posttransplant cyclophosphamide. The CDR3 protein: CASTKSGTSGRRRLAGELFF. The base sequence is TGTGCCAGCACCAAATCCGGGACTAGCGGGAGAAGAAGGCTCGCCGGGGAGCTGTTTTTT.